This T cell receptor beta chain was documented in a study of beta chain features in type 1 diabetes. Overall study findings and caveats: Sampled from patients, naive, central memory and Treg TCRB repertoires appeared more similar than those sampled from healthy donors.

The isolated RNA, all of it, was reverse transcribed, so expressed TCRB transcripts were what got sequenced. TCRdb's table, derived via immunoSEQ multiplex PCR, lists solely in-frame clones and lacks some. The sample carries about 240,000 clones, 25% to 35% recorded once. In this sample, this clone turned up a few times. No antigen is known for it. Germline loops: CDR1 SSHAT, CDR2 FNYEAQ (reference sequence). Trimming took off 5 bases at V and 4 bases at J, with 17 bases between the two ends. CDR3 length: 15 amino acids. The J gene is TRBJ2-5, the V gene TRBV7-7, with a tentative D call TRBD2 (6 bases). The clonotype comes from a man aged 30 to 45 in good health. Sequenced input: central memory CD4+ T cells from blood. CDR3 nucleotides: TGTGCCAGCAGCGAGAAGTGGAGGGGAGGAGAGACCCAGTACTTC. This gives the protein CASSEKWRGGETQYF.